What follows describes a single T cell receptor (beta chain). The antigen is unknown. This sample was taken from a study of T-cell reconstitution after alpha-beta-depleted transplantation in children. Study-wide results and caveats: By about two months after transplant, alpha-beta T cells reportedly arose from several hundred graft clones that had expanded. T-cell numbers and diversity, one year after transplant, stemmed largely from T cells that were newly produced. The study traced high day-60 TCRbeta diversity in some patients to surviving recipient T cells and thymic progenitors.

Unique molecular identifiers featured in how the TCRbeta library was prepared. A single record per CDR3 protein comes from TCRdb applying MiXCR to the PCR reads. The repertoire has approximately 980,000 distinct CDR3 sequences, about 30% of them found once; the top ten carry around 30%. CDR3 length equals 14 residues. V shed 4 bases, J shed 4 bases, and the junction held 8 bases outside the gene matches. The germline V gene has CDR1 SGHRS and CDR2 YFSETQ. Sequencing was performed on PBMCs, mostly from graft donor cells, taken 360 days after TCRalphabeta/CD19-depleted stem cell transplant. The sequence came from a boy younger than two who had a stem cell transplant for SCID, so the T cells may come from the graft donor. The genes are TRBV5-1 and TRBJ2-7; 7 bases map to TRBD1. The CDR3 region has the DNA TGCGCCAGCAGCCCATACAGGGGACCATACGAGCAGTACTTC. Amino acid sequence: CASSPYRGPYEQYF.